This TCR beta chain was profiled in a study of T cell responses to AZD1222 COVID-19 vaccine. Study at large: Pooling covered second doses at about 4 or about 12 weeks.

As concerns this clone: Its antigen is currently unknown.

Clones were sequenced by immunoSEQ multiplex PCR, and TCRdb holds only the in-frame ones, with some missing. The sample holds more than 100,000 clones; roughly 90% are singletons and the top ten take 11% to 15%. Per germline, CDR1 MNHEY and CDR2 SMNVEV (reference sequence). This CDR3 region has 14 residues. Trimming took off 6 bases at V and 4 bases at J, with 16 bases between the two ends. General study results and limits: The study sampled repertoires only after the peak T cell response.

This chain connects TRBV27 to TRBJ2-7; D is possibly TRBD1 (5 bases). The TCR originated in an adult in good health. The source material was peripheral blood, sampled on day 0 of AZD1222 vaccination. DNA for the CDR3: TGTGCCAGCAGCGTTCAAGGGGTATTGTACGAGCAGTACTTC. Protein product: CASSVQGVLYEQYF.